These 14 T cell receptor beta chains share one sample of origin, sequenced in a study of blood T cell repertoires in COVID-19. Clones were read by immunoSEQ multiplex PCR, and TCRdb kept only the in-frame ones, dropping some. The sample carries 41,000 or so clones, roughly 85% recorded once. The sequenced sample consisted of peripheral blood. The origin of the receptors is a man in his 60s with acute or convalescent COVID-19.

The chain carries TRBV30 and TRBJ2-5; the match to TRBD2 covers 12 bases. V trimming: 0 bases; J trimming: 5 bases; junction bases outside the gene matches: 1. Germline V gene lookup returns CDR1 GTSNPN and CDR2 SVGIG (reference sequence). The CDR3 is made up of 14 amino acids. The chain's CDR3 is CAWSVGLAGETQYF. In DNA form, the CDR3 reads TGTGCCTGGAGTGTAGGACTAGCGGGGGAGACCCAGTACTTC.

The rearrangement uses TRBV18 and TRBJ2-1, with D hard to call. Germline V gene lookup returns CDR1 KGHSH and CDR2 LQKENI. V was shortened by 5 bases and J by 6 bases, with 8 bases between the two germline ends. The CDR3 contains 12 residues. The CDR3 protein is CASSANFNEQFF. CDR3 nucleotides: TGTGCCAGCTCAGCCAACTTCAATGAGCAGTTCTTC.

A note on this clone: One end of the junction fails to match germline, which may point to a read error. The chain employs TRBV25-1 and TRBJ1-6; D gene ambiguous. CDR3 length: 13 residues. Germline CDR1 MGHDK, CDR2 SYGVNS. CDR3 in amino acids: CASSEYASGSFSF. The CDR3 DNA follows: TGTGCCAGCAGTGAATATGCCTCGGGGAGCTTTAGCTTT.

The V and J genes are TRBV4-1 and TRBJ2-1, with D tentatively TRBD2 (5 bases). With 1 base removed from V and 3 bases from J, the gap between germline ends came to 13 bases. From germline, CDR1 is MGHRA and CDR2 YSYEKL. This CDR3 contains 16 residues. The CDR3 loop reads CASSQGSGRYYNEQFF. The CDR3 coding sequence is TGCGCCAGCAGCCAAGGAAGCGGCAGGTACTACAATGAGCAGTTCTTC.

This clone was seen more than once but under ten times. The CDR3 sequence is CSVDLQGAGYGYTF. Here the CDR3 DNA reads TGCAGCGTTGATCTACAGGGGGCAGGGTATGGCTACACCTTC. The V gene is TRBV29-1, the J gene TRBJ1-2, with 9 bases lining up with TRBD1. The germline V gene has CDR1 SQVTM and CDR2 ANQGSEA. With V trimmed by 3 bases and J by 5 bases, 7 bases remained unmatched. There are 14 residues in the CDR3. Full variable domain (outside the CDR3, taken from reference TRBV29-1 and TRBJ1-2): SAVISQKPSRDICQRGTSLTIQCQVDSQVTMMFWYRQQPGQSLTLIATANQGSEATYESGFVIDKFPISRPNLTFSTLTVSNMSPEDSSIYLCSVDLQGAGYGYTFGSGTRLTVV.

CDR3 coding DNA: TGTGCCAGCAGCCAAGATATAGCAGGGGGGAACACTGAAGCTTTCTTT. Its protein is CASSQDIAGGNTEAFF. V is TRBV4-2 and J is TRBJ1-1, with TRBD1 matching over 7 bases. The CDR3 has 16 amino acids. CDR1 and CDR2 (germline): LGHNA, YNFKEQ. Trimming cost V 0 bases and J 1 base; bases outside gene matches: 5.

The V gene is TRBV12-3 or TRBV12-4, the J gene TRBJ2-7, with D uncertain. The ends were cut back, 4 bases at V and 6 bases at J, with 7 bases in the middle. The CDR3 totals 11 residues. The CDR3 DNA sequence: TGTGCCAGCAGTTCCACAGCCGAGCAGTACTTC. Translating it yields CASSSTAEQYF.

The chain employs TRBV29-1 and TRBJ1-4; TRBD1 is a possible D gene (6 bases). Looked up from germline, CDR1 is SQVTM and CDR2 is ANQGSEA. V was cut by 6 bases and J by 3 bases, with 11 bases left in between. This CDR3 is 13 amino acids long. The DNA for the CDR3 is TGCAGCGTACAGGGAGTGGCTAATGAAAAACTGTTTTTT. Amino acid sequence: CSVQGVANEKLFF.

The V and J genes are TRBV3-1 (or the pseudogene TRBV3-2) and TRBJ2-6; D gene unclear. This CDR3 spans 16 amino acids. Per germline, CDR1 LGHDT and CDR2 YNNKEL (reference sequence). Trimming removed 0 bases from V and 0 bases from J, with 6 bases in between. Here the CDR3 DNA reads TGTGCCAGCAGCCAAGAACTTACCTCTGGGGCCAACGTCCTGACTTTC. This gives the protein CASSQELTSGANVLTF.

J is TRBJ1-3 and V is TRBV11-2, with 10 bases that match TRBD1. The V gene end was trimmed by 0 bases and the J gene end by 0 bases; junction bases not matched to a gene: 5. The CDR3 is made up of 18 amino acids. The germline gives CDR1 SGHAT, CDR2 FQNNGV. The CDR3: CASSLEGTGAISGNTIYF. CDR3 DNA sequence: TGTGCCAGCAGCTTAGAAGGGACAGGGGCCATCTCTGGAAACACCATATATTTT.

This clone was picked up a small number of times. The V call is TRBV19, the J call TRBJ2-7, with 9 bases matching TRBD1. The CDR3 is made up of 13 amino acids. Germline V gives CDR1 LNHDA, CDR2 SQIVND (reference sequence). The trim removed 5 bases at V and 6 bases at J, leaving 5 bases unmatched. The CDR3 region is CASSPGQGSEQYF. CDR3 nucleotides: TGTGCCAGTAGTCCAGGACAGGGGAGCGAGCAGTACTTC.

The V gene is TRBV7-6, the J gene TRBJ2-7, with D tentatively TRBD1 (6 bases). Trimming pared 2 bases from V and 1 base from J, leaving 12 bases between. The CDR3 is 15 amino acids. Germline V gene data show CDR1 as SGHVS and CDR2 as FNYEAQ. The CDR3: CASSLSSGASYEQYF. CDR3 sequence (DNA): TGTGCCAGCAGCTTATCGTCAGGGGCTTCCTACGAGCAGTACTTC. Combining the CDR3 with reference TRBV7-6 and TRBJ2-7 gives the whole variable domain GAGVSQSPRYKVTKRGQDVALRCDPISGHVSLYWYRQALGQGPEFLTYFNYEAQQDKSGLPNDRFSAERPEGSISTLTIQRTEQRDSAMYRCASSLSSGASYEQYFGPGTRLTVT.

J is TRBJ1-5 and V is TRBV7-8, with D perhaps matching TRBD1 (5 bases). Deletions cut 2 bases from V and 7 bases from J, with 15 bases between. Germline CDR1 is SGHVS and CDR2 is FQNEAQ. The CDR3 runs 15 residues. The CDR3: CASSLQGGSRQPQHF. The CDR3 bases are TGTGCCAGCAGCTTACAGGGAGGGTCTAGGCAGCCCCAGCATTTT.

The chain uses TRBV12-3 or TRBV12-4 and TRBJ1-2; D might be TRBD1 (6 bases). This CDR3 is 12 amino acids long. V was clipped by 1 base and J by 8 bases, with 8 bases between them. The CDR3 DNA reads TGTGCCAGCAGTTTAGGAGGGGGAGGCTACACCTTC. It yields the protein CASSLGGGGYTF.